The 24 T cell receptor beta chains presented below share a single source sample, sequenced in a study of technical replicates of blood from a few donors. Clones were sequenced by immunoSEQ multiplex PCR, and TCRdb holds only the in-frame ones, with some missing. The sample contains tens of thousands of clones, 95% to 97% of which appear only once. Sequenced sample: T cells isolated from PBMCs. The receptor source for this set is a human donor in good health.

The chain employs TRBV5-4 and TRBJ1-1; D is unresolved. Germline V lookup: CDR1 SGHNT, CDR2 YYREEE (reference sequence). The germline V and J ends were trimmed by 0 bases and 9 bases, with 18 bases remaining between them. The CDR3 runs 15 residues. CDR3 in DNA: TGTGCCAGCAGCTTGGCGAATGACCCACTGACACAAGCTTTCTTT. It specifies CASSLANDPLTQAFF.

V gene TRBV28 combines with J gene TRBJ1-1; TRBD1 matches at 7 bases. The CDR3 length is 16 residues. V shed 5 bases and J 0 bases; nucleotides not matched to a gene: 9. Germline V gene lookup returns CDR1 MDHEN and CDR2 SYDVKM. CDR3 sequence (DNA): TGTGCCAGCAGTCCCGGGGACAGACGTTTGAACACTGAAGCTTTCTTT. It specifies CASSPGDRRLNTEAFF.

This chain links TRBV25-1 with TRBJ1-3; D remains unclear. This CDR3 has 15 amino acids. Germline V gene lookup returns CDR1 MGHDK and CDR2 SYGVNS. V was pared by 2 bases and J by 0 bases, with 8 bases between. The CDR3 bases are TGTGCCAGCAGTGAACGCGGGAACTCTGGAAACACCATATATTTT. This sequence encodes CASSERGNSGNTIYF.

This clone has a single count. The chain employs TRBV19 and TRBJ1-2, with D uncertain. The germline V and J ends were trimmed by 3 bases and 3 bases, with 14 bases remaining between them. CDR3 length equals 15 residues. Germline V gene lookup returns CDR1 LNHDA and CDR2 SQIVND (reference sequence). In DNA, the CDR3 is TGTGCCAGTAGTATGGGTGGGGTGGGAGACTATGGCTACACCTTC. It codes for CASSMGGVGDYGYTF.

The chain joins TRBV25-1 to TRBJ1-2, with 11 bases aligning to TRBD1. The CDR3 spans 15 residues. Germline V CDR1 and CDR2: MGHDK, SYGVNS. Trimming took 6 bases from V and 1 from J; bases not matched to a gene: 4. CDR3: CASREDRGLNYGYTF. In DNA form, the CDR3 reads TGTGCCAGCAGGGAGGACAGGGGGCTTAACTATGGCTACACCTTC.

The CDR3 spells CASSSLRDSSYNEQFF. DNA for the CDR3: TGTGCCAGCTCTTCACTCCGGGACAGCTCCTACAATGAGCAGTTCTTC. The rearrangement links TRBV6-6 to TRBJ2-1; 7 bases fit TRBD1. Germline V CDR1 and CDR2: MNHNY, SVGAGI (reference sequence). With V trimmed by 8 bases and J by 0 bases, 10 bases remained unmatched. The CDR3 sequence is 16 residues long.

This chain uses TRBV7-9 with TRBJ1-1; no reliable D call. Germline assignment: CDR1 SEHNR and CDR2 FQNEAQ (reference sequence). The CDR3 extends over 12 amino acids. Trimming removed 6 bases at V and 2 bases at J, with 7 bases between. This CDR3 reads CASRWRNTEAFF. The CDR3 DNA sequence: TGTGCCAGCAGGTGGAGAAACACTGAAGCTTTCTTT.

J is TRBJ2-5 and V is TRBV27; 8 bases fit TRBD2. CDR1 is MNHEY and CDR2 is SMNVEV in the germline V gene (reference sequence). The CDR3 consists of 15 residues. The V gene end was trimmed by 3 bases and the J gene end by 5 bases; junction bases not matched to a gene: 8. CDR3: CASSLGRTGGETQYF. The CDR3 region has the DNA TGTGCCAGCAGTTTGGGCAGGACGGGGGGGGAGACCCAGTACTTC.

The V gene is TRBV30, the J gene TRBJ2-3; TRBD2 might be the D (5 bases). The CDR3 is 13 residues long. Trimming took 3 bases from V and 0 from J, leaving 7 bases between them. The germline gives CDR1 GTSNPN, CDR2 SVGIG (reference sequence). CDR3: CAWRRGSTDTQYF. CDR3 in DNA: TGTGCCTGGAGGCGAGGGAGCACAGATACGCAGTATTTT.

The chain has TRBV6-1 and TRBJ2-3, with D unresolved. Germline assignment: CDR1 MNHNS and CDR2 SASEGT. The V end was cut by 6 bases, the J end by 6 bases, with 19 bases between. This CDR3 has 15 amino acids. For the CDR3, the DNA is TGTGCCAGCAGGGAAAGTTGGCCCGGGTTTGATACGCAGTATTTT. Translated: CASRESWPGFDTQYF.

This rearrangement joins TRBV7-8 to TRBJ2-5; D might be TRBD1 (8 bases). CDR1 SGHVS and CDR2 FQNEAQ come from the germline V gene. This CDR3 is 15 amino acids long. V was shortened by 5 bases and J by 3 bases, with 16 bases between the two germline ends. CDR3 residues: CASSTRTGREETQYF. The CDR3 nucleotides read TGTGCCAGCAGCACCAGGACAGGGAGGGAAGAGACCCAGTACTTC.

The J gene is TRBJ2-5, the V gene TRBV13; D is possibly TRBD1 (5 bases). Trimming stripped 7 bases from V and 4 bases from J, with 19 bases between. The germline V gene has CDR1 PRHDT and CDR2 FYEKMQ (reference sequence). CDR3 size: 15 residues. The CDR3 here is CASTPQGEMGETQYF. In nucleotides, the CDR3 is TGTGCCAGCACTCCACAAGGGGAAATGGGAGAGACCCAGTACTTC.

This sequence joins TRBV6-5 and TRBJ2-7; a weak D match, TRBD1 (7 bases). This CDR3 comprises 14 residues. The V and J ends lost 8 bases and 2 bases respectively, with 16 bases between them. Germline CDR1 reads MNHEY; CDR2 reads SVGAGI. The CDR3 sequence: CASSRGTAPYEQYF. In DNA, the CDR3 is TGTGCCAGCTCACGGGGGACAGCACCCTACGAGCAGTACTTC.

The chain links TRBV6-1 to TRBJ2-5; D might be TRBD1 (5 bases). From germline, CDR1 is MNHNS and CDR2 SASEGT. The germline V and J ends were trimmed by 0 bases and 5 bases, with 10 bases remaining between them. This CDR3 is built from 14 residues. The CDR3 DNA follows: TGTGCCAGCAGTGAAGCGGGGCAGATCGAGACCCAGTACTTC. Translated: CASSEAGQIETQYF.

This sequence joins TRBV4-1 and TRBJ1-1, with D possibly matching TRBD1 (5 bases). This CDR3 region has 15 residues. V lost 0 bases, J lost 3 bases, and 11 bases lay in between. Germline values: CDR1 MGHRA, CDR2 YSYEKL. The CDR3 reads CASSQEGGGYTEAFF. The CDR3, as DNA: TGCGCCAGCAGCCAAGAAGGTGGGGGGTACACTGAAGCTTTCTTT.

This clone was seen only once. This chain connects TRBV11-1 to TRBJ2-7; 8 nucleotides align to TRBD1. Germline V gives CDR1 SGHAT, CDR2 FQDESV (reference sequence). The CDR3 consists of 15 residues. The V gene end was trimmed by 5 bases and the J gene end by 4 bases; junction bases not matched to a gene: 10. The CDR3 DNA sequence: TGTGCCAGCAGCCCCGGGACAGGTCAGATGTACGAGCAGTACTTC. This encodes CASSPGTGQMYEQYF.

The J gene is TRBJ2-7, the V gene TRBV5-5; 8 bases match TRBD1. The V and J ends lost 4 bases and 7 bases, in that order; junction bases with no gene match: 10. The CDR3 loop spans 14 amino acids. CDR1 and CDR2 from the germline V gene are SGHKS and YYEKEE (reference sequence). DNA for the CDR3: TGTGCCAGCAGCCAGGGGCAGGGGGCGCGGGAGCAGTACTTC. Residues: CASSQGQGAREQYF.

The chain recombines TRBV7-2 with TRBJ1-1; the D gene is possibly TRBD1 (5 bases). V lost 3 bases and J 8 bases, leaving 13 bases between the germline ends. CDR3 length: 13 residues. In germline, CDR1 is SGHTA, CDR2 FQGNSA. CDR3 amino acids: CASSLGQGDEAFF. CDR3 bases: TGTGCCAGCAGCTTGGGGCAGGGCGACGAAGCTTTCTTT.

The chain couples TRBV10-3 to TRBJ2-7; 8 nucleotides match TRBD2. J gave up 3 bases and V 4 bases, and 8 bases lay outside the gene matches. The CDR3 totals 15 residues. CDR1 and CDR2 from the germline V gene are ENHRY and SYGVKD. The CDR3 DNA reads TGTGCCATCAGTGTCTCTAGCGGGCAATTCTACGAGCAGTACTTC. Translation gives CAISVSSGQFYEQYF.

This chain joins TRBV28 and TRBJ1-2; TRBD1 aligns across 8 bases. This CDR3 comprises 15 residues. Germline lookup yields CDR1 MDHEN and CDR2 SYDVKM. V trimming: 5 bases; J trimming: 0 bases; junction bases outside the gene matches: 5. The CDR3 nucleotides are TGTGCCAGCAGTCCAAGGACAGGGTCTAACTATGGCTACACCTTC. Amino acid sequence: CASSPRTGSNYGYTF.

J is TRBJ2-7 and V is TRBV6-5, with TRBD2 as a possible D gene (6 bases). The CDR3 has 15 residues. The V end lost 2 bases, the J end lost 1 base, and 12 bases lay between the germline ends. The germline gives CDR1 MNHEY, CDR2 SVGAGI. CDR3 region: CASSYRLASSYEQYF. In DNA form, the CDR3 reads TGTGCCAGCAGTTACCGGCTAGCGAGTTCCTACGAGCAGTACTTC.

The chain links TRBV5-1 to TRBJ2-1; unclear D gene. V lost 0 bases to trimming and J lost 8 bases, with 9 bases between them. Germline loops: CDR1 SGHRS, CDR2 YFSETQ. The CDR3 is 13 amino acids. CDR3 sequence: CASSLVQVHEQFF. The CDR3 DNA is TGCGCCAGCAGCTTGGTCCAGGTCCATGAGCAGTTCTTC.

J is TRBJ1-2 and V is TRBV28; maybe TRBD1 (6 bases). The V gene's germline CDR1 is MDHEN and CDR2 SYDVKM. V was clipped by 6 bases and J by 5 bases, with 22 bases between them. The CDR3 is 16 residues long. The CDR3 nucleotides are TGTGCCAGCAGATCATCCGCGGGGGCTGAGGGGTATGGCTACACCTTC. Translating gives CASRSSAGAEGYGYTF.

V is TRBV18 and J is TRBJ1-4, with D maybe TRBD1 (6 bases). The CDR3 runs to 16 residues. Germline V gene data show CDR1 as KGHSH and CDR2 as LQKENI. Trimming stripped 3 bases from V and 3 bases from J, with 14 bases between. Here the CDR3 DNA reads TGTGCCAGCTCACCCCAGAGGGGACAATCTAATGAAAAACTGTTTTTT. Its translation: CASSPQRGQSNEKLFF.